The source of this T cell receptor beta chain is a study of OX40 agonist ivuxolimab in advanced cancers. V was shortened by 2 bases and J by 2 bases, with 4 bases between the two germline ends. This CDR3 comprises 14 residues. The germline gives CDR1 ENHRY, CDR2 SYGVKD. Some clones are missing from TCRdb's copy, which holds only in-frame ones; the method was immunoSEQ multiplex PCR. In the table there are under 85,000 clones, 85% to 90% of which are singletons. Systemic immunosuppression or autoimmune disease history was grounds to exclude patients. The J gene is TRBJ2-6, the V gene TRBV10-3, with no clear D. Sequencing was performed on CD4+ or CD8+ T cells sorted from blood, taken in a trial of the OX40 agonist ivuxolimab. The receptor comes from an adult with an advanced solid tumor such as melanoma, head and neck, liver or kidney cancer. CDR3 region: CAISEAAGANVLTF. In nucleotides, the CDR3 is TGTGCCATCAGTGAGGCAGCTGGGGCCAACGTCCTGACTTTC.